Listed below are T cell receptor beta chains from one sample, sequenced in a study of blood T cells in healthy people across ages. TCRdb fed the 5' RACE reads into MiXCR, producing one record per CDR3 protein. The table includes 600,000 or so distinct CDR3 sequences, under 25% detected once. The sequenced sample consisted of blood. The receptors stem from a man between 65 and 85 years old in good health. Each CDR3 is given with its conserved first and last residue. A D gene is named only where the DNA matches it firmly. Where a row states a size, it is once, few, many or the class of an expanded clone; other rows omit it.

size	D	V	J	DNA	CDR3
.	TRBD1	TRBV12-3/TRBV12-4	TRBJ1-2	TGTGCCAGCAGCCCGGGGACAGCCTCGGGCTATGGCTACACCTTC	CASSPGTASGYGYTF
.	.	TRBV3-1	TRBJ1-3	TGTGCCAGCAGTCCCACAGGCAAGAGATCTGGAAACACCATATATTTT	CASSPTGKRSGNTIYF
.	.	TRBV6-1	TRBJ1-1	TGTGCCAGCAGTGACACAGGGTCCACTGAAGCTTTCTTT	CASSDTGSTEAFF
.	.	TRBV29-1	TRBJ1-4	TGCAGCGTGACGATGGGTAGTGAAAAACTGTTTTTT	CSVTMGSEKLFF
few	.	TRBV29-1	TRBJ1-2	TGCAGCGTTGAGGACTATGGCTACACCTTC	CSVEDYGYTF
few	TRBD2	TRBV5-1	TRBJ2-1	TGCGCCAGCAGCTTAGGTAGCGGGAGCGTGGGAAATGAGCAGTTCTTC	CASSLGSGSVGNEQFF
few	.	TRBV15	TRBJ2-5	TGTGCCACCAGCAGAGATCTTGGGCAGGGAGGGACCCAGTACTTC	CATSRDLGQGGTQYF
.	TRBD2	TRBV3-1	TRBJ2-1	TGTGCCAGCAGCCAAGATGGGGGGGGAGGACGCTTC	CASSQDGGGGRF
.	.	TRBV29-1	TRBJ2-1	TGCAGCGTTGAAGTTGCAAGCAGGGATGAGCAGTTCTTC	CSVEVASRDEQFF
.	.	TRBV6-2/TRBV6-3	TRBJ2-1	TGTGCCAGCAGTCCCCGGGACCTTTACAATGAGCAGTTCTTC	CASSPRDLYNEQFF
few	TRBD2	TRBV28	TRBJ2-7	TGTGCCAGCAATCCAGAAGGGACTACCTACGAGCAGTACTTC	CASNPEGTTYEQYF
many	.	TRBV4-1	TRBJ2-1	TGCGCCAGCAGCCAAGTCCTAGCTAATGAGCAGTTCTTC	CASSQVLANEQFF
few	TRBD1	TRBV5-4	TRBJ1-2	TGTGCCAGCAGCCCACGGACAGGGGTGGAATATGGCTACACCTTC	CASSPRTGVEYGYTF
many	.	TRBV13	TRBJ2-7	TGTGCCAGCAGCTTAGGCGCCTTCACCTACGAGCAGTACTTC	CASSLGAFTYEQYF
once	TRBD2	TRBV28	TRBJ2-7	TGTGCCAGCAGTATAAGGGGGACTAGCGGTCTGTACGAGCAGTACTTC	CASSIRGTSGLYEQYF
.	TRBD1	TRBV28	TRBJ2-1	TGTGCCAGCAGTACGACAGGGGGTAATGAGCAGTTCTTC	CASSTTGGNEQFF
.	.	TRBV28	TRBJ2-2	TGTGCCAGCAGTTTTTTCGCTGTTCGCGAGGACGTCGGGGAGCTGTTTTTT	CASSFFAVREDVGELFF
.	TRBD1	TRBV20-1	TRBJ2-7	TGCAGTGCTTCACAGGGGGAGTCCTACGAGCAGTACTTC	CSASQGESYEQYF
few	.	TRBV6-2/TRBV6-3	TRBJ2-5	TGTGCCAGCAGCCTCTGGGCCTATGGAGAGACCCAGTACTTC	CASSLWAYGETQYF
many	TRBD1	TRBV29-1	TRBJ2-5	TGCAGCGTTGCCCTTTCCGGACAGGCCAGGGGGGAGACCCAGTACTTC	CSVALSGQARGETQYF
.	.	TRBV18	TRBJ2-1	TGTGCCAGCTCACCTCCGGGACGGTATTACAATGAGCAGTTCTTC	CASSPPGRYYNEQFF
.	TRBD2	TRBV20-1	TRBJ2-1	TGCAGTGCTCTCGGCGGGACTAGAATGTATGAGCAGTTCTTC	CSALGGTRMYEQFF
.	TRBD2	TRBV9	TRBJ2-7	TGTGCCAGCAGCGGGGGGACCGGGACTAGTAAGTACGAGCAGTACTTC	CASSGGTGTSKYEQYF
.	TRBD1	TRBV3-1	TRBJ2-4	TGTGCCAGCAGCCAAGATGCAGGGGGCCCCATTCAGTACTTC	CASSQDAGGPIQYF
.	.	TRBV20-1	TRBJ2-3	TGCAGTGCTAGACTTAGCCGGGATTCAAGCACAGATACGCAGTATTTT	CSARLSRDSSTDTQYF
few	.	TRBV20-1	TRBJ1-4	TGCAGTCCCACCACTGACCCACCAAAGTTT	CSPTTDPPKF
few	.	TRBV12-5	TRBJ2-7	TGTGCTAGTGGTTTGGACGTCGCGGGTTACGAGCAGTACTTC	CASGLDVAGYEQYF
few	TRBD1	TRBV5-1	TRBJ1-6	TGCGCCAGCAGCTTGAGGACAGGGGACGATTCACCCCTCCACTTT	CASSLRTGDDSPLHF
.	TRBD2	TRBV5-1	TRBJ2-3	TGCGCCAGCAGCTTGAACCCGGGAGGGAGCACAGATACGCAGTATTTT	CASSLNPGGSTDTQYF
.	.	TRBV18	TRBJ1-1	TGTGCCAGCTCACCAGGGCCTGGGTACACTGAAGCTTTCTTT	CASSPGPGYTEAFF
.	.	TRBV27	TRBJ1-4	TGTGCCAGCAGTTTCGGGGACGGACTGAATGAAAAACTGTTTTTT	CASSFGDGLNEKLFF
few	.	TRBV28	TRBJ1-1	TGTGCCAGCAGTGACCCCTCGGACAAGGCCTCTAAAACAGTTCTGCGAAAAGCCGAAGCTTTCTTT	CASSDPSDKASKTVLRKAEAFF
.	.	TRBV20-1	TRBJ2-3	TGCAGTGCTGTCAACTCGAAGATAACTATAGATACGCAGTATTTT	CSAVNSKITIDTQYF
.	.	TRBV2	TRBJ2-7	TGTGCCAGCAGTGAGCTAGAGCAGTCCTTC	CASSELEQSF
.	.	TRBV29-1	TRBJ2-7	TGCAGCGTTGAGGGGGAAGACCAAACCTACGAGCAGTACTTC	CSVEGEDQTYEQYF
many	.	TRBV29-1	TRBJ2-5	TGCAGCGTTGACTTCAGAGAAGAGACCCAGTACTTC	CSVDFREETQYF
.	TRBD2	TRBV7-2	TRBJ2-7	TGTGCCAGCAGAAGGGGACTAGCGGATTCCTACGAGCAGTACTTC	CASRRGLADSYEQYF
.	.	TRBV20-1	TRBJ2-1	TGCAGAACAAGCCCTCTCACTGGCGAGCAGTTCTTC	CRTSPLTGEQFF
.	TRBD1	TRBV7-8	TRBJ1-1	TGTGCCAGCAGCTTGCGACAGGGGACTGAAGCTTTCTTT	CASSLRQGTEAFF
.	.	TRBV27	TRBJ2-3	TGTGCCAGCAGTTTAAGCGTACCTAGCACAGATACGCAGTATTTT	CASSLSVPSTDTQYF
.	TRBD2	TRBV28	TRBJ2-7	TGTGCCAGCAGCTACTCCGGGGCGGGAGACCGCTACGAGCAGTACTTC	CASSYSGAGDRYEQYF
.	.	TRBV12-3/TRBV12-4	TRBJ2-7	TGTGCCAGCAGTTTTAAGGGTCCCTCCTACGAGCAGTACTTC	CASSFKGPSYEQYF
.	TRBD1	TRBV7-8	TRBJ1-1	TGTGCCAGCAGTGGACAGGGAGTAGGGAACACTGAAGCTTTCTTT	CASSGQGVGNTEAFF
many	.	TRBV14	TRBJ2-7	TGTGCCAGCCGATTCTCAGAGGAACGGGACGAGCAGTACTTC	CASRFSEERDEQYF
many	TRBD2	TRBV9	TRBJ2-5	TGTGCCAGCAGCCCAGAGGTCCTAGCGGGAGGAGAGACCCAGTACTTC	CASSPEVLAGGETQYF
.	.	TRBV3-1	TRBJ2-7	TGTGCCAGCAGGAGGGGCCAGCGGATCTTCTCCTACGAGCAGTACTTC	CASRRGQRIFSYEQYF
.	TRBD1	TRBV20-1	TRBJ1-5	TGCAGTGCTCGACGACAGGGAACCATCAATCAGCCCCAGCATTTT	CSARRQGTINQPQHF
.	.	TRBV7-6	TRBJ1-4	TGTGCCAGCAGCGCCCGACAGACTGGTAATAAAAAACTGTTTTTT	CASSARQTGNKKLFF
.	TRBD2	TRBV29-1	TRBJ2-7	TGCAGCGCACGGACTAGCGGGAGGTCCTACGAGCAGTACTTC	CSARTSGRSYEQYF
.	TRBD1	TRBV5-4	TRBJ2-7	TGTGCCAGCAGCTATGGGACAGTCGACGAGCAGTACTTC	CASSYGTVDEQYF
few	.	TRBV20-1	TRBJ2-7	TGCAGTGCTCAGGCACAGGCCACTCGTGAGGGGCAGTACTTC	CSAQAQATREGQYF
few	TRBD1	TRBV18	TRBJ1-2	TGTGCCAGCGGACAGGGGGCAGAGTATGGCTACACCTTC	CASGQGAEYGYTF
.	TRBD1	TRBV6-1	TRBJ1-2	TGTGCCAGCAGTGCGGGACAGGGGGCAGGTGGCTACACCTTC	CASSAGQGAGGYTF
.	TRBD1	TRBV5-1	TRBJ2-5	TGCGCCAGCAGCTTGGGGGGACAGGGGGCTCAAGAGACCCAGTACTTC	CASSLGGQGAQETQYF
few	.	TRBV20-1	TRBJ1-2	TGCAGTGCTAGAGTGAAAACTCACTATGGCTACACCTTC	CSARVKTHYGYTF
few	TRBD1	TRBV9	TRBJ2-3	TGTGCCAGCAGCGGACCCTCGGACAGGGGTACAGATACGCAGTATTTT	CASSGPSDRGTDTQYF
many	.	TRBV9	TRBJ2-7	TGTGCCAGCAGCACACCCGGGGGCGAGCAGTACTTC	CASSTPGGEQYF
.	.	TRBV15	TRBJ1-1	TGTGCCACCAGCTTGGGGGGGAACACTGAAGCTTTCTTT	CATSLGGNTEAFF
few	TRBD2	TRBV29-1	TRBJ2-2	TGCAGCGCCCAGACTAGCGGGAGTGCCGGGGAGCTGTTTTTT	CSAQTSGSAGELFF